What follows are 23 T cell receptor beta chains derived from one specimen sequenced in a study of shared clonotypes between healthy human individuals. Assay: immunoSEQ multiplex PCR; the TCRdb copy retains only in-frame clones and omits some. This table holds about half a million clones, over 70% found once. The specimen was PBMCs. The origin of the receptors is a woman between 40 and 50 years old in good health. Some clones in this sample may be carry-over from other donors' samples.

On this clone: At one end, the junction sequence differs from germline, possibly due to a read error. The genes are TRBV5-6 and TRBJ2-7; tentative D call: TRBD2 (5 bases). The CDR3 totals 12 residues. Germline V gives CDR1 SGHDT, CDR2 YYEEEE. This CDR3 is CASISDSYEQCF. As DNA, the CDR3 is TGTGCCAGCATATCGGACTCCTACGAGCAGTGCTTC.

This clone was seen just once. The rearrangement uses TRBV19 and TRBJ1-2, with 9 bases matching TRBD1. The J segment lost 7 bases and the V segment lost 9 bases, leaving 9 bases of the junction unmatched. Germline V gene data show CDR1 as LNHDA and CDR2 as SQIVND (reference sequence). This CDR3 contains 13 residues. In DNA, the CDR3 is TGTGCCAGCGGTACAGGGGGCAGCGGTGGCTACACCTTC. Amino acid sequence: CASGTGGSGGYTF.

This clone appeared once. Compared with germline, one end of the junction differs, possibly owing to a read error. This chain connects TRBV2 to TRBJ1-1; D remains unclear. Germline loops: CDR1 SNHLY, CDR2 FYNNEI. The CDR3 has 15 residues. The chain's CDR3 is CASRVGLIQNTKAFF. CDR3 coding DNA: TGTGCCAGTAGGGTGGGATTGATCCAGAACACTAAAGCTTTCTTT.

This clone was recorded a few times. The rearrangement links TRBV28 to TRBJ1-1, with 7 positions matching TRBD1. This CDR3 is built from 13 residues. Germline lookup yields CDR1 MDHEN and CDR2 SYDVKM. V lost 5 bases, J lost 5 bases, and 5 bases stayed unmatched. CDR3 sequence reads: CASSHPGGTEAFF. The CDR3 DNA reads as TGTGCCAGCAGTCACCCAGGGGGAACTGAAGCTTTCTTT.

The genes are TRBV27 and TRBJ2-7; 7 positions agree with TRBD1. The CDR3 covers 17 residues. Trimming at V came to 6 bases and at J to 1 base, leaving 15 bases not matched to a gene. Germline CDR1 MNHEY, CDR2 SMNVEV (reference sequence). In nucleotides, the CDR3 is TGTGCCAGCAGAATTAGGGGAGAGGTGACAGGGTCCTACGAGCAGTACTTC. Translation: CASRIRGEVTGSYEQYF.

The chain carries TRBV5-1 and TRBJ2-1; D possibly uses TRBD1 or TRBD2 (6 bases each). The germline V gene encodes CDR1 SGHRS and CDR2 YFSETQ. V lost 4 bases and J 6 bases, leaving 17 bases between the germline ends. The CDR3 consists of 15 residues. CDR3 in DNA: TGCGCCAGCAGCCGCCAACTATGGGGGGCCAATGAGCAGTTCTTC. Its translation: CASSRQLWGANEQFF.

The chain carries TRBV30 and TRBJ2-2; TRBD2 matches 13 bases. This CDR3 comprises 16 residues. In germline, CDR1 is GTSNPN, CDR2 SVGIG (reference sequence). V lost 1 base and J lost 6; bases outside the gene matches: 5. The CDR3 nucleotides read TGTGCCTGGAGTGGACTAGCGGGAGGTGGAGCCGGGGAGCTGTTTTTT. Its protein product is CAWSGLAGGGAGELFF.

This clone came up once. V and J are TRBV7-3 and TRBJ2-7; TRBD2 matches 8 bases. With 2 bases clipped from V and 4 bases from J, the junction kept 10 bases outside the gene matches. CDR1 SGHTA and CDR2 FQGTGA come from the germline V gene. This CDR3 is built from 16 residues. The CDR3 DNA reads TGTGCCAGCAGCTTAGGGTCGGCTAGCGGGTTGTACGAGCAGTACTTC. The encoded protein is CASSLGSASGLYEQYF.

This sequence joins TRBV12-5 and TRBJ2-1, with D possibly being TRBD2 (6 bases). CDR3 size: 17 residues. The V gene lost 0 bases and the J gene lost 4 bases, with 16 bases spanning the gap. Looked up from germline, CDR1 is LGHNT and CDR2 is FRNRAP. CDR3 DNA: TGTGCTAGTGGTTTGGTACTTGGGCGGGACGGGTACAATGAGCAGTTCTTC. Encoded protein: CASGLVLGRDGYNEQFF. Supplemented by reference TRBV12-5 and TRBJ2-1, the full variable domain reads DARVTQTPRHKVTEMGQEVTMRCQPILGHNTVFWYRQTMMQGLELLAYFRNRAPLDDSGMPKDRFSAEMPDATLATLKIQPSEPRDSAVYFCASGLVLGRDGYNEQFFGPGTRLTVL.

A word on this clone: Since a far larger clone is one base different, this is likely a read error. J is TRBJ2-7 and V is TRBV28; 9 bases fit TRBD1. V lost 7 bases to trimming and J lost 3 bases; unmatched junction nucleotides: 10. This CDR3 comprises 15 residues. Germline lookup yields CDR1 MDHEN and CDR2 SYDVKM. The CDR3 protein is CASNLTGGSFYEQYF. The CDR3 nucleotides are TGTGCCAGCAATCTTACAGGGGGCTCCTTCTACGAGCAGTACTTC.

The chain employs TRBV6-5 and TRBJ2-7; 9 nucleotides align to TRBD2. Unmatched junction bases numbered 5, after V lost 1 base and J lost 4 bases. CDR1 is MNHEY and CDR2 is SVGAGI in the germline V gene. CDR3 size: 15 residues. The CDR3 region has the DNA TGTGCCAGCAGTTACTTGGCTAGCGGGAAATACGAGCAGTACTTC. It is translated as CASSYLASGKYEQYF.

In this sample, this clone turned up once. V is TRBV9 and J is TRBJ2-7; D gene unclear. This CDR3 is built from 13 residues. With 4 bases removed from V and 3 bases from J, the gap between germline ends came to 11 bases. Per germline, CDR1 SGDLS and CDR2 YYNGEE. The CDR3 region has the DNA TGTGCCAGCAGCTCGAGCCCTTACTACGAGCAGTACTTC. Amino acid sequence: CASSSSPYYEQYF.

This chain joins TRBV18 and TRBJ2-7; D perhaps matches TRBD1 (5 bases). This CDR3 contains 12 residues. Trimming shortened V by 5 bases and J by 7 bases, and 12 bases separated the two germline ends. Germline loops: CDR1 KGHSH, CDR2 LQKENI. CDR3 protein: CASSTPGREQYF. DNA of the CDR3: TGTGCCAGCTCAACTCCAGGGCGTGAGCAGTACTTC.

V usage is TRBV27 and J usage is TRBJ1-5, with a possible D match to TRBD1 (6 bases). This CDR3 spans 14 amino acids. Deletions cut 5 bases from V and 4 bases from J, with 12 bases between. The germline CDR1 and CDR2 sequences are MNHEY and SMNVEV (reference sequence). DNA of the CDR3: TGTGCCAGCAGTGCGGGACACCGAAATCAGCCCCAGCATTTT. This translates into CASSAGHRNQPQHF.

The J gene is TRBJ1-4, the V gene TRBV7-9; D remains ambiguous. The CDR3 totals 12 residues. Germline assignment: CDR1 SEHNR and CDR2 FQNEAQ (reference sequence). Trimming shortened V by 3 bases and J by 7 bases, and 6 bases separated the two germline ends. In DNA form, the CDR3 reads TGTGCCAGCAGCTTTGGTAGTGAAAAACTGTTTTTT. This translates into CASSFGSEKLFF.

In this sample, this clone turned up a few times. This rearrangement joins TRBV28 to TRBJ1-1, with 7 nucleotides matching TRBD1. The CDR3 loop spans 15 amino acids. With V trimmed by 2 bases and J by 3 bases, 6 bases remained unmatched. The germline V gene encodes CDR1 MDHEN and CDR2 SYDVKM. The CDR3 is CASSLVGQGDTEAFF. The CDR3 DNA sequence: TGTGCCAGCAGTTTAGTGGGGCAGGGGGACACTGAAGCTTTCTTT.

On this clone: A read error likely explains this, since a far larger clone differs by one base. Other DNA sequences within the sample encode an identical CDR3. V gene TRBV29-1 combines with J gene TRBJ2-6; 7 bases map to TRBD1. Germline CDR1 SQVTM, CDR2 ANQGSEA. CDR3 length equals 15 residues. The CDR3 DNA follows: TGCAGCGTTGATTTACAGGGGACCGGGGCCAACGTCCTAACTTTC. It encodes CSVDLQGTGANVLTF.

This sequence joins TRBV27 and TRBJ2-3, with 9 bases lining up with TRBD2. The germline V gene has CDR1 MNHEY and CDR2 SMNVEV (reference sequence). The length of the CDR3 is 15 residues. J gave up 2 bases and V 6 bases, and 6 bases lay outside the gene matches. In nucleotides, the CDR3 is TGTGCCAGCAGCATACTAGCGGGTTTCACAGATACGCAGTATTTT. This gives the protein CASSILAGFTDTQYF.

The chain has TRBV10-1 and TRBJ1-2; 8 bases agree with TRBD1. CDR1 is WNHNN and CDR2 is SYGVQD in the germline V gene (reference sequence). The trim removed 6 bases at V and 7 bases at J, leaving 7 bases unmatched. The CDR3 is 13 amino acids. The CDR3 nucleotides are TGCGCCAGCAGCGAAACCGGGACAGGTGGCTACACCTTC. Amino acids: CASSETGTGGYTF.

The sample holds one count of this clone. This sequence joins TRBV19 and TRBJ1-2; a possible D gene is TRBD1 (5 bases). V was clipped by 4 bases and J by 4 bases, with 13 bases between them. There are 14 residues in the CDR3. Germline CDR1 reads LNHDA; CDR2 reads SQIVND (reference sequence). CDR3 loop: CASSNGGSAYGYTF. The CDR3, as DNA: TGTGCCAGTAGTAACGGGGGGAGTGCCTATGGCTACACCTTC.

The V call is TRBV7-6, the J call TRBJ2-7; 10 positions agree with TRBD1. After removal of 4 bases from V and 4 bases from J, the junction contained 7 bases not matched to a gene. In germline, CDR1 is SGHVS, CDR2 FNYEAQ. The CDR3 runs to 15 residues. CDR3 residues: CASSSYRDRGYEQYF. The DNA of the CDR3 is TGTGCCAGCAGCTCCTATAGGGACAGGGGTTACGAGCAGTACTTC.

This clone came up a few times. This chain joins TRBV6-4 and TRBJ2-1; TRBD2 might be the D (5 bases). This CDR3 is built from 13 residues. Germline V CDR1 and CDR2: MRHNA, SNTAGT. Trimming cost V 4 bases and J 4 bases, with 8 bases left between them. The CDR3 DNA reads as TGTGCCAGCAGTGCGGACTCGTACAATGAGCAGTTCTTC. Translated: CASSADSYNEQFF.

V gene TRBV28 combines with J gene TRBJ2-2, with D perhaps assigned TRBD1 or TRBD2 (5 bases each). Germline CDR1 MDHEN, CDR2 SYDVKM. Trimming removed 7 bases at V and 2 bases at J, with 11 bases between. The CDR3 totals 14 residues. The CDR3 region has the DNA TGTGCCAGCACCCTGGGACGAAACACCGGGGAGCTGTTTTTT. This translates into CASTLGRNTGELFF. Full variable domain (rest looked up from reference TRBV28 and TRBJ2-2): DVKVTQSSRYLVKRTGEKVFLECVQDMDHENMFWYRQDPGLGLRLIYFSYDVKMKEKGDIPEGYSVSREKKERFSLILESASTNQTSMYLCASTLGRNTGELFFGEGSRLTVL.